This T cell receptor (beta chain) was captured by sequencing in a study of CD8 T cells in ankylosing spondylitis. TCRdb recomputed calls from the 5' RACE reads with MiXCR, one row per CDR3 protein. The sample lists 220,000 or so distinct CDR3 sequences, more than 9% occurring once. Germline trimming cut 3 bases from V and 3 bases from J; bases unmatched to any gene: 6. Germline CDR1 SGHRS, CDR2 YFSETQ. The CDR3 runs to 15 residues. This clonotype was recorded at least ten times. What it binds is unknown. Notes on the study in general: Some of these motif variants have turned up before, in reports on reactive arthritis synovial fluid and blood. It appeared that ankylosing spondylitis blood was characterized by a TCR beta motif of seven or eight highly homologous variants. Reports say disease-linked clones showed up significantly more in matched ankylosing spondylitis synovial fluid. Disease-linked clones displayed a CD8+ phenotype and appeared relatively rarely in peripheral blood.

The sequenced sample consisted of blood, either unsorted or a sorted T cell fraction (not recorded which). The sequence was obtained from a male donor with ankylosing spondylitis or in good health (not recorded which). This chain connects TRBV5-1 to TRBJ2-3, with 8 bases aligning to TRBD1. CDR3 loop: CASSSRTGGTDTQYF. The CDR3, as DNA: TGCGCCAGCAGCTCACGCACAGGGGGGACAGATACGCAGTATTTT.